The source of this T cell receptor (beta chain) is a study of cytomegalovirus exposure and HLA in healthy donors (dated by TCRdb to about 2017). In terms of the full investigation: According to an earlier analysis of 587 of the donors, roughly 180 million T cells yielded 117 million unique TCR beta sequences and 276 Gb of sequence data. About 5 DR-DQ haplotypes were handled as single units for association and clustering, since linkage in the cohort was strong. To study patterns of TCR occurrence, a later analysis re-analyzed previously published TCR beta repertoires from more than 550 donors and added high-resolution HLA genotyping. An early release that covered 500 to 800 HLA-typed donors contained about 300 gigabases of sequencing data and around 85 million unique TCR sequences. Among 398 genotyped donors of the cohort, an average of 235,054 unique TCR beta nucleotide sequences were sequenced per donor, approximately 20% of them non-productive. Rather than using new phenotypic data, the later analysis identified candidate immune exposures from TCR beta sequences and from how often those sequences occurred across donors. A later genetic analysis used genome-wide SNP genotypes for about 60% of the roughly 700 donors, treating that subset as a discovery cohort. The genetic ancestry cluster associated with self-reported Caucasian donors included 81% of the approximately 410 genotyped donors. The study profiled the T cell repertoires of about 640 subjects by immunosequencing and related them to cytomegalovirus serostatus. Alongside the repertoire data, information on donor age, sex, ethnicity and CMV serostatus was compiled. All discovery cohort repertoires had been generated using a single sequencing platform. To decide whether each TCR beta V gene segment behaved as functional or pseudogenic, an earlier analysis of approximately 590 of the donors relied on high-throughput TCR beta sequencing. A separate validation cohort of 90 to 150 different subjects was used in addition to the 666-subject first cohort. High-throughput TCR immunosequencing, statistical association of individual TCRs with disease status, and machine learning were combined to predict cytomegalovirus infection status. The aim of the study was to test whether cataloging public T cell receptors could identify signatures of past pathogen exposure. The number of donors typed differed by locus, with 629-630 for A, B, C, DRB1 and DQB1, 522 for DQA1, 600 to 610 for DPA1, and 450 to 480 for DPB1. HLA typing covered class I and class II loci at four-digit resolution. The investigation overall reported the following: In vitro tests confirmed that three of the cytomegalovirus-associated TCR beta chains recognize cytomegalovirus antigens. V-gene and J-gene trimming of TCR beta chains was associated with a missense DCLRE1C variant in a later genetic analysis, and the association was replicated in an independent cohort. The classifier was reported to diagnose cytomegalovirus status with high specificity and sensitivity in both the original cohort and the validation cohort. Compared with equally common non-associated chains, HLA-associated TCR beta chains in a later analysis were more clonally expanded and had lower generation probabilities. A cluster of highly shared sequence variants was judged likely to represent a technical artifact of the sequencing pipeline. The presence/absence analyses assumed that sequencing depth was roughly uniform across donors, and that assumption may not be true. Most TCR sequences were observed very rarely across donors, whereas some public TCRs were present in many individuals. The only immune exposure information available for the cohort was CMV serostatus. Assigning TCR associations to individual alleles was difficult when HLA alleles, especially DR and DQ, strongly co-occurred. The cohort was sequenced for TCR beta chains only, and without alpha or paired-chain data the features that could be detected were limited. Several of the top co-occurrence clusters appeared to be linked to parvovirus B19, influenza, CMV and Epstein-Barr virus, according to a later analysis. A further reported finding was that TCR beta sequences accurately predicted the HLA-A and HLA-B alleles for most subjects in the first cohort. Some IMGT-functional V segments, including TRBV6-2 and TRBV6-3, could not be told apart with the 87-base-pair reads, so those segments were excluded. A later analysis associated 15,000 or so TCR beta sequences with specific HLA alleles at a false discovery rate of 0.05. Linkage disequilibrium might explain the correlated functional status among segregating V segments, but an unknown experimental factor could not be excluded. Most CMV-associated TCR beta chains appeared to be HLA-restricted in a later analysis, and the HLA associations seemed to be driven largely by CMV exposure. Because some donors lacked HLA typing at each locus, the association tests relied only on the typed subset. A total of 150 to 200 TCR beta chains were listed by the study as associated with cytomegalovirus. Over 15 rarely observed V segments, including chromosome 9 orphons, were excluded from the earlier analysis of several hundred of the donors because counts were too low. In a later analysis, the rate of TCR association differed among HLA loci, with DRB1 alleles having the most associated TCRs and HLA-C alleles having the fewest. An earlier analysis of several hundred of the donors showed that most TCR beta V segments appeared in productive rearrangements either about 87% or about 30% of the time, which broadly matched IMGT annotations. It was suggested by the authors that the approach could potentially be generalized to other disease states and immunological phenotypes. A later genetic analysis reported fewer N-insertions in productive TCRs among donors in an Asian-associated ancestry cluster than the roughly 720-donor mean.

Of note for this clone: Its antigen specificity is not known. No qualities accompany the bases; no much larger clone lies one base away.

The CDR3 holds 17 amino acids from the cysteine to the phenylalanine. Of the read, only the CDR3 DNA is kept; its 51 bases are in frame from base 1. Germline trimming amounts to 4 bases on V and 4 bases on J, with 9 as the count of junction bases outside the gene matches. CDR1 SGHNT and CDR2 YENEEA are derived from the germline V gene. The library was prepared using the immunoSEQ multiplex PCR assay. The multiplex PCR relied on a mix of 60 forward primers for TCR Vbeta segments and 13 reverse primers for TCR Jbeta segments. The CDR3 region of rearranged TCR beta genes was amplified from genomic DNA with a multiplex PCR assay. On the Illumina HiSeq System, the amplified TCR beta libraries were sequenced as 87-base-pair reads. In the paper's pipeline: Across the 670 or so repertoires, a later analysis counted tens of millions of unique TCR beta chains, around 11 million of which were shared by at least two donors. A nearest-neighbor algorithm error-corrected the raw reads and collapsed the reads into unique sequences, merging closely related sequences to remove PCR and sequencing errors. Alignment of CDR3 sequences to IMGT reference sequences was used to assign V, D and J gene segments. For a sequence to be retained, a match of at least six nucleotides to both a V gene segment and a J gene segment was required. A rearrangement counted as productive if the CDR3 had no stop codons and remained in frame with V and J, and every other rearrangement counted as non-productive. CDR3 was defined by IMGT convention, running from the second conserved V-encoded cysteine to the conserved J-encoded phenylalanine. In an earlier analysis of around 540 of the donors, sequences lacking an unambiguous match to a single V gene segment were excluded. An earlier analysis of fewer than 750 of the donors classified V segments as functional when productive rearrangements were above 56.7% and as segregating when the standard deviation between donors was above 5%. To diagnose cytomegalovirus status from the catalog of TCR beta chain sequences, a statistical classification framework was built. V and J gene assignment, in a later analysis, came from comparing TCR nucleotide sequences with IMGT/GENE-DB human TR gene sequences. Using the TCRdist pipeline, a later analysis assigned CDR3 sequences along with most-parsimonious VDJ recombination scenarios. A later analysis defined each TCR beta chain by its CDR3 amino acid sequence plus V-gene family, and excluded reads lacking a unique V-gene family. In a later analysis, fewer than 650 highly shared, low-generation-probability nucleotide sequences were removed to address suspected cross-contamination and a sequencing artifact. For each public chain, a later analysis derived a clonal expansion index from normalized ranks of inferred template counts within each repertoire. A later analysis computed generation probabilities with a VDJ recombination model fitted to out-of-frame rearrangements, and checked the results against IGoR. A later analysis scored TCR-TCR, TCR-HLA and TCR-CMV co-occurrence with hypergeometric tests, applying a repertoire-size bias correction to TCR pairs. False discovery rates were estimated in a later analysis by permuting HLA or CMV assignments 20 times. In a later analysis, co-occurring TCRs were grouped with DBSCAN, and TCRdist sequence similarity was added when clustering was performed within HLA-allele-positive subsets. For co-occurrence clustering, repertoires with fewer than 30,000 or more than 120,000 public chains were excluded, along with a handful of repertoires with anomalous nucleotide sharing. TCRdb holds this immuneACCESS table with in-frame rearrangements only. Some clones are missing; in checked studies, unresolved V genes explain under half, and the rest has no known cause. The V and J calls and clone size were taken over from that table, and D and trimming were inferred from the DNA. This sample lists 150,000 to 180,000 clones; 70% to 90% were detected once. Clones ranked in the top ten supply around 6% of the sample.

The cohort comprised around 690 healthy bone marrow donors. At the time of sampling, every cohort member was nominally healthy, though immune exposures that went unrecorded were likely present. The donor was CMV seropositive and belonged to the group of a few hundred seropositive cohort members. Every donor gave a peripheral blood sample, and the peripheral blood mononuclear cells from that sample were used for TCR beta sequencing. Genomic DNA extraction from the blood cell samples was performed with the Qiagen DNeasy Blood Extraction Kit. The sequence joins TRBV11-3 to TRBJ2-5; 13 middle bases align to TRBD2. This TCR was recovered from a woman between 35 and 50 years old in good health and CMV-seropositive. Sequencing was performed on PBMCs. The nucleotide sequence is TGTGCCAGCAGCTCCGGGACTAGCGGGATGGGGGGAGAGACCCAGTACTTC. This is translated as CASSSGTSGMGGETQYF.